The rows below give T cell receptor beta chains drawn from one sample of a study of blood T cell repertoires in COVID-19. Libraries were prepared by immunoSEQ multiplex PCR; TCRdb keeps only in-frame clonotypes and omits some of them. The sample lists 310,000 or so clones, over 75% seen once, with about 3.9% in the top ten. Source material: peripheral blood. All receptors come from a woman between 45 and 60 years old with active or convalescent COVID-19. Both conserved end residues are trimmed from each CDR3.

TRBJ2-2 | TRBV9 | ASSVEPRTNTGELF
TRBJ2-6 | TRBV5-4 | ASSFEERGSGANVLT
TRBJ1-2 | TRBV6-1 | ASSEEMVGRVGYGYT
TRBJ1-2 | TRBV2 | ASSEGTLGANYGYT
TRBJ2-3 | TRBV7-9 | ASSLRGSGSTDTQY
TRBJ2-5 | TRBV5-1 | ASSGTSQETQY
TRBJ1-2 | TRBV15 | ATSRDQGAYGYT
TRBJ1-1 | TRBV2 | ASSGANRGVGTEAF
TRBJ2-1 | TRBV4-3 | ASSQDMQGYNEQF
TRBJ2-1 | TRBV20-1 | SASGTVYNEQF
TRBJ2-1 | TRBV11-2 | ASSLETGYTYNEQF
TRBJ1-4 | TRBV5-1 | ASSISTATNEKLF
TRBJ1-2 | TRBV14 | ASSQVPGQEPNYGYT
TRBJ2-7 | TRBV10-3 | AISVTASYEQY
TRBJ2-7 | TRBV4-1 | ASSQERGSTYEQY
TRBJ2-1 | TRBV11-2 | ASSFPRGGRINEQF
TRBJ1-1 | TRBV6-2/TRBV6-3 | ASSLRTGLVAF
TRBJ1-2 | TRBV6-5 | ASSNRDRAFYT
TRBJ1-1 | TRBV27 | ASSLRGINTEAF
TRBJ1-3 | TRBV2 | ASAGDPRSGNTIY
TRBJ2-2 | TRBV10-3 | AISITSSGITGELF
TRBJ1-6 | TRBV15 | ATSRDLRDNSPLH
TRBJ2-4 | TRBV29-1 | SVDTPRGGGNIQY
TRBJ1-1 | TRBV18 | ASSPSGNTEAF
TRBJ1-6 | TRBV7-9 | ATADRSSYNSPLH
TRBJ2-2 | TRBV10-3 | ATNAQGVGANTGELF
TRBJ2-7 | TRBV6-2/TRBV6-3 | ASSSGQGSPD
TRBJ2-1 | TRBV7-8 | ASSLSVAGGRF
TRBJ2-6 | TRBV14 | ASSPPPGISGANVLT
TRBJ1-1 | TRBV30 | AWSVTFRGSAF
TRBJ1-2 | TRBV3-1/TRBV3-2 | ASSQDRGRGYT
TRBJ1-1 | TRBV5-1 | ASSPDSNTEAF
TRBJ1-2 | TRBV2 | AVLKDRLEVYGYT
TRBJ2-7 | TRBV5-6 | ASRQEGGQGFREQY
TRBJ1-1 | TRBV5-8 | ASSRTATYLNTEAF
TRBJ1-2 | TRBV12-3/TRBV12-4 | ASSLGQNYGYT
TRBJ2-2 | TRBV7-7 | ASSSQPGDTGELF
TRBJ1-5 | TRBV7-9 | ASSLGTGASNQPQH
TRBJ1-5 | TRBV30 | AWSVGTGGSNQPQH
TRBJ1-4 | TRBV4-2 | ASSQTMLFGEKLF
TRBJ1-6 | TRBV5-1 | ASSLVTGWGNSPLH
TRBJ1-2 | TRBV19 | ASSRTGTGSFYGYT
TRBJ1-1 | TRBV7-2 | ASSSTDRVAF
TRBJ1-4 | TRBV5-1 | ASSSGAGGTEKLF
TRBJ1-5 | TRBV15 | ATSRDGQYNQPQH
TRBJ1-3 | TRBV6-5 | ASSYLGQSSGNTIY
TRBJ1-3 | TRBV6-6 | ASSDGTTGGNTIY
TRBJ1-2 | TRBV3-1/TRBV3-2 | ASSQGRGAGYGYT
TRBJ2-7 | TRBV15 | ATSRDPQGAYEQY
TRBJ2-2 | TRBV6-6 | ASSYRTGGPTGELF
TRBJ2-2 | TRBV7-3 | ASSLMRGSPTGELF
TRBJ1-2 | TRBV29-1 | SVDGRGYGYT
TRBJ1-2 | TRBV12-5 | ASGPNRGLHGYT
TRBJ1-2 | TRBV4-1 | ASSQVVENGYT
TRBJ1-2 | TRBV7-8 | ASSEEALLNYGYT
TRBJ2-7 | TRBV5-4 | ASSLIGGGYEQY
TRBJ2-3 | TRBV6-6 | ASSYRERERTDTQY
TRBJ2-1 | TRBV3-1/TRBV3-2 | ASSVGTSGINEQF